This is a list of T cell receptor beta chains from one sample in a study of beta chain features in type 1 diabetes. This table comes from immunoSEQ multiplex PCR, and its TCRdb copy is limited to in-frame clones, with some not included. Counted here are 200,000 to 300,000 clones, 20% occurring once; the ten biggest clones make up 0.025% to 0.035%. Sequenced sample: naive CD4+ T cells from blood. These receptors all come from a woman aged 40 to 50 with type 1 diabetes. Both conserved end residues are part of each CDR3. D genes are given only for firm matches. Some rows have no size entry. The others give once, few or many, or a class for an expanded clone.

v_call	d_call	clone_size	j_call	cdr3_nt	cdr3_aa
TRBV18	-	-	TRBJ2-7	TGTGCCAGCTCACCACGGGCATACGAGCAGTACTTC	CASSPRAYEQYF
TRBV13	TRBD2	once	TRBJ2-5	TGTGCCAGCCGTCTAAGCGGGGGCCAAGAGACCCAGTACTTC	CASRLSGGQETQYF
TRBV29-1	-	few	TRBJ2-7	TGCAGCGCAGGCGCCGAATCCTACGAGCAGTACTTC	CSAGAESYEQYF
TRBV5-4	-	-	TRBJ1-6	TGTGCCAGCAGCAAAGAACAGGCGTCACCCCTCCACTTT	CASSKEQASPLHF
TRBV11-3	TRBD2	-	TRBJ2-5	TGTGCCAGCAGCTTGGGACTAAAGCTTCAAGAGACCCAGTACTTC	CASSLGLKLQETQYF
TRBV7-9	-	few	TRBJ2-7	TGTGCCAGCAGCTTAGCAGAAGGGCGGGGCGGGTCCTACGAGCAGTACTTC	CASSLAEGRGGSYEQYF
TRBV9	TRBD1	-	TRBJ1-1	TGTGCCAGCAGCCAGACAGGGGGAAGCACTGAAGCTTTCTTT	CASSQTGGSTEAFF
TRBV7-2	TRBD1	few	TRBJ2-7	TGTGCCAGCAGCGAGGACAGGCTGGGGCAGTACTTC	CASSEDRLGQYF
TRBV20-1	-	-	TRBJ1-1	TGCAGTTATGAGGGAGACACTGAAGCTTTCTTT	CSYEGDTEAFF
TRBV11-1	-	-	TRBJ2-5	TGTGCCAGCAGCTTAGGAAGCGAGACCCAGTACTTC	CASSLGSETQYF
TRBV6-6	-	-	TRBJ1-2	TGTGCCAGCACTTCGGAAACGGGGTTCTATGGCTACACCTTC	CASTSETGFYGYTF
TRBV19	-	-	TRBJ1-2	TGTGCCAGTAAGCCCGGGACTAACTATGGCTACACCTTC	CASKPGTNYGYTF
TRBV5-1	TRBD1	-	TRBJ2-7	TGCGCCAGCAGCAATACAGGGGGACACGAGCAGTACTTC	CASSNTGGHEQYF
TRBV9	-	-	TRBJ2-5	TGTGCCAGCAGCGTAGGTGTGGGTACGGGAGAGACCCAGTACTTC	CASSVGVGTGETQYF
TRBV5-1	TRBD1	few	TRBJ2-7	TGCGCCAGCAGCCCGGACAGGACCTACGAGCAGTACTTC	CASSPDRTYEQYF
TRBV7-9	-	few	TRBJ2-3	TGTGCCAGCAGCCGCGTGGGCACTAGCACAGATACGCAGTATTTT	CASSRVGTSTDTQYF
TRBV2	TRBD1	few	TRBJ1-2	TGTGCCAGCAGTCGACGACAGGGGGAAGGCTACACCTTC	CASSRRQGEGYTF
TRBV5-1	TRBD2	-	TRBJ2-2	TGCGCCAGCAGCTTGTCAGCGGGGTACACCGGGGAGCTGTTTTTT	CASSLSAGYTGELFF
TRBV29-1	-	few	TRBJ1-5	TGCAGCGTTGAAGTCAGTAGCAATCAGCCCCAGCATTTT	CSVEVSSNQPQHF
TRBV7-9	TRBD1	few	TRBJ2-5	TGTGCCAGCAGCGTGACAGGGGTCCAAGAGACCCAGTACTTC	CASSVTGVQETQYF
TRBV7-2	-	-	TRBJ1-1	TGTGCCAGCCTCAACACTGAAGCTTTCTTT	CASLNTEAFF
TRBV7-9	-	-	TRBJ1-3	TGTGCCAGCAGCTCTTTCGGGGGCTCTGGAAACACCATATATTTT	CASSSFGGSGNTIYF
TRBV6-6	TRBD1	-	TRBJ1-1	TGTGCCAGCAGTTACGTCCCGACAGGGGGCACTGAAGCTTTCTTT	CASSYVPTGGTEAFF
TRBV5-4	-	-	TRBJ1-2	TGTGCCAGCAGCTCCGAGGGCGGGGGGCGACGGTATGGCTACACCTTC	CASSSEGGGRRYGYTF
TRBV14	TRBD1	-	TRBJ2-7	TGTGCCAGCAGCCGAGCCGGACAGGGAAGCTACGAGCAGTACTTC	CASSRAGQGSYEQYF
TRBV5-4	-	-	TRBJ2-7	TGTGCCACTTATCCAGGGGCCAATCCCTACGAGCAGTACTTC	CATYPGANPYEQYF
TRBV4-1	TRBD2	-	TRBJ2-1	TGCGCCAGCAGCCAAGAGGGGGGGGCAAGGACTAGCAATAGCAATGAGCAGTTCTTC	CASSQEGGARTSNSNEQFF
TRBV20-1	-	few	TRBJ1-2	TGCAGTGCCCCCTGGCAGGATGGCTACACCTTC	CSAPWQDGYTF
TRBV7-3	-	-	TRBJ1-1	TGTGCCAGCAGCTTAGGTGCGGGTAACACTGAAGCTTTCTTT	CASSLGAGNTEAFF
TRBV29-1	-	-	TRBJ1-1	TGCAGCGTTGGGGCAGGGATGAACACTGAAGCTTTCTTT	CSVGAGMNTEAFF
TRBV28	TRBD1	-	TRBJ1-1	TGTGCCAGCGTCAATACAGGGGGGGGAGGCACTGAAGCTTTCTTT	CASVNTGGGGTEAFF
TRBV9	TRBD1	-	TRBJ2-7	TGTGCCAGCAGCGCCGGGACAGGGGGCTACGAGCAGTACTTC	CASSAGTGGYEQYF
TRBV27	-	-	TRBJ2-2	TGTGCCAGCAGGTCCATTGGGGTTACAGGGAGGGCCGGGGAGCTGTTTTTT	CASRSIGVTGRAGELFF
TRBV9	-	few	TRBJ2-2	TGTGCCAGCAGCGTAGACTCCGGGTCCGGGGAGCTGTTTTTT	CASSVDSGSGELFF
TRBV19	-	once	TRBJ2-3	TGTGCCAGTAGTGGGTCGGGAGTCGGTGTTACGCAGTATTTT	CASSGSGVGVTQYF
TRBV5-1	TRBD2	-	TRBJ2-7	TGCGCCAGCAGCTTCGGGACTAGCGCCTCCGAGCAGTACTTC	CASSFGTSASEQYF
TRBV4-1	TRBD2	-	TRBJ2-5	TGCGCCAGCAGCCGCGGGGGAACGGGCAGGGAGACCCAGTACTTC	CASSRGGTGRETQYF
TRBV19	-	-	TRBJ1-6	TGTGCCAGTCGGCCCGGAGGCACCCCACCTTTTTCACCCCTCCACTTT	CASRPGGTPPFSPLHF
TRBV7-2	-	few	TRBJ2-3	TGTGCCAGCAGCTCAGGGGCAGATACGCAGTATTTT	CASSSGADTQYF
TRBV28	-	-	TRBJ1-2	TGTGCCAGCACCCAGGGAACAGGGCATGGCTACACCTTC	CASTQGTGHGYTF
TRBV30	-	few	TRBJ2-7	TGTGCCTGGAGTGTCCAGGGAAATGCCGAGCAGTACTTC	CAWSVQGNAEQYF
TRBV30	TRBD1	-	TRBJ1-1	TGTGCCTGGAGACAGGGGGCTGGAGAAGCTTTCTTT	CAWRQGAGEAFF
TRBV7-2	-	-	TRBJ2-7	TGTGCCAGCAGCTTCGCGGGACAGTTCCACGAGCAGTACTTC	CASSFAGQFHEQYF
TRBV9	TRBD1	few	TRBJ2-7	TGTGCCAGCAGCGCCTTAGGGGGACAGGAGGGAGAGCAGTACTTC	CASSALGGQEGEQYF
TRBV4-1	-	-	TRBJ2-2	TGCGCCAGCAGCCAAGATGGCGTGCAGGGCACCGGGGAGCTGTTTTTT	CASSQDGVQGTGELFF
TRBV30	TRBD1	-	TRBJ2-1	TGTGCCTCCGATAACAGGGGGCGCGCGGGTGAGCAGTTCTTC	CASDNRGRAGEQFF
TRBV2	TRBD1	few	TRBJ2-3	TGTGCCAGCGGGGACAGGGTGGGCACAGATACGCAGTATTTT	CASGDRVGTDTQYF
TRBV19	TRBD2	-	TRBJ2-5	TGTGCCAGTAGACCCCCGGGGACTAGCGGGAGTTGGCAAGAGACCCAGTACTTC	CASRPPGTSGSWQETQYF
TRBV6-5	-	few	TRBJ2-3	TGTGCCAGCAGTTATCAGTATAGCACAGATACGCAGTATTTT	CASSYQYSTDTQYF
TRBV13	-	few	TRBJ1-5	TGTGCCAGCAGCTTAGGGCAGGATAATCAGCCCCAGCATTTT	CASSLGQDNQPQHF
TRBV7-9	-	-	TRBJ1-1	TGTGCCAGCAGCTTGGGGACGGGGGCTGAAGCTTTCTTT	CASSLGTGAEAFF
TRBV25-1	TRBD1	-	TRBJ2-7	TGTGCCAGCAGTGAATTGCTACTGCCGGGACAGGGGGCGAACGAGCAGTACTTC	CASSELLLPGQGANEQYF
TRBV29-1	-	-	TRBJ1-1	TGCAGCGTTCCCAGGGGTGTGTACACTGAAGCTTTCTTT	CSVPRGVYTEAFF
TRBV6-1	-	-	TRBJ2-4	TGTGCCAGCAGCCGCGACAGGCCGGACATTCAGTACTTC	CASSRDRPDIQYF
TRBV5-1	TRBD1	few	TRBJ1-6	TGCGCCAGCAGCTGGGACAGCCGAAATTCACCCCTCCACTTT	CASSWDSRNSPLHF
TRBV4-1	TRBD1	few	TRBJ1-6	TGCGCCAGCAGCCAAAAAACAGGGGGAGATTCACCCCTCCACTTT	CASSQKTGGDSPLHF
TRBV7-2	TRBD1	-	TRBJ1-6	TGTGCCAGCAGCGAAGGACAGGAAAATTCACCCCTCCACTTT	CASSEGQENSPLHF
TRBV9	-	few	TRBJ2-7	TGTGCCAGCAGCGTAGCTTCCGGACAAACCTACGAGCAGTACTTC	CASSVASGQTYEQYF